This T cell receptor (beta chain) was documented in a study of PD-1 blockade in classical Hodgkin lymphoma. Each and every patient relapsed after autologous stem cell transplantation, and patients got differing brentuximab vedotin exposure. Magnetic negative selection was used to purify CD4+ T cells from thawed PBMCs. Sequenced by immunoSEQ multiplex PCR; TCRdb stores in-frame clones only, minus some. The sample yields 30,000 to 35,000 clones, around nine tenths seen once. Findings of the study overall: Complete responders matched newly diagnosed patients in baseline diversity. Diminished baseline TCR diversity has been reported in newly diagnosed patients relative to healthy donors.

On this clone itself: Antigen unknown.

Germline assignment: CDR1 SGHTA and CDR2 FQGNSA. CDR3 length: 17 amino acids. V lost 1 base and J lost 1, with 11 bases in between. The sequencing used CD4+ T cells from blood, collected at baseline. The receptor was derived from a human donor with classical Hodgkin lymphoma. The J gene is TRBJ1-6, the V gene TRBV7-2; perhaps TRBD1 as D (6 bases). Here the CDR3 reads CASSLVLGGSYNSPLHF. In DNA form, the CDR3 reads TGTGCCAGCAGCTTAGTATTAGGGGGATCCTATAATTCACCCCTCCACTTT. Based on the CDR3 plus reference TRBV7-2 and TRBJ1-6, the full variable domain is GAGVSQSPSNKVTEKGKDVELRCDPISGHTALYWYRQSLGQGLEFLIYFQGNSAPDKSGLPSDRFSAERTGGSVSTLTIQRTQQEDSAVYLCASSLVLGGSYNSPLHFGNGTRLTVT.